The 12 T cell receptor beta chains below all came from one sample that was sequenced in a study of cytomegalovirus exposure and HLA in healthy donors. The PCR ran on 60 Vbeta and 13 Jbeta primers. Only in-frame clones appear in the TCRdb table, and some are missing; sequencing was by immunoSEQ multiplex PCR. Here the sample spans over 110,000 clones, over 60% being singletons. The sequencing input was PBMCs. Every receptor here comes from a male donor in good health and CMV-seropositive.

The chain has TRBV25-1 and TRBJ2-1, with D possibly TRBD1 on 6 matching bases. Between the trimmed V and J ends, which lost 4 bases and 0 bases, there was a span of 16 bases. The V gene's germline CDR1 is MGHDK and CDR2 SYGVNS. The CDR3 has 17 amino acids. As DNA, the CDR3 is TGTGCCAGCAGTGCGACAGGTGCCACAAGCTCCTACAATGAGCAGTTCTTC. Protein sequence: CASSATGATSSYNEQFF. Full variable domain (remainder filled in from reference TRBV25-1 and TRBJ2-1): EADIYQTPRYLVIGTGKKITLECSQTMGHDKMYWYQQDPGMELHLIHYSYGVNSTEKGDLSSESTVSRIRTEHFPLTLESARPSHTSQYLCASSATGATSSYNEQFFGPGTRLTVL.

The rearrangement links TRBV19 to TRBJ1-5; weak D call: TRBD1 (6 bases). The CDR3 contains 14 residues. Germline V gene lookup returns CDR1 LNHDA and CDR2 SQIVND (reference sequence). Trimming removed 5 bases from V and 3 bases from J, with 11 bases in between. The CDR3 nucleotides are TGTGCCAGTAGTCTCACAGGGAACAATCAGCCCCAGCATTTT. This translates into CASSLTGNNQPQHF. The full variable domain, in which reference TRBV19 and TRBJ1-5 provide the parts outside the CDR3, is DGGITQSPKYLFRKEGQNVTLSCEQNLNHDAMYWYRQDPGQGLRLIYYSQIVNDFQKGDIAEGYSVSREKKESFPLTVTSAQKNPTAFYLCASSLTGNNQPQHFGDGTRLSIL.

The V gene is TRBV19, the J gene TRBJ2-7; 8 bases are a match to TRBD1. Germline V gives CDR1 LNHDA, CDR2 SQIVND (reference sequence). V lost 5 bases to trimming and J lost 1 base; unmatched junction nucleotides: 4. This CDR3 region has 14 residues. This CDR3 reads CASSGTGPSYEQYF. The CDR3, as DNA: TGTGCCAGTAGTGGGACAGGCCCTTCCTACGAGCAGTACTTC.

This clone appeared once. V usage is TRBV28 and J usage is TRBJ1-4, with D maybe TRBD1 (6 bases). V shed 2 bases and J shed 10 bases, with 17 bases lying between them. Germline V gene data show CDR1 as MDHEN and CDR2 as SYDVKM. The CDR3 is made up of 15 amino acids. The CDR3 loop reads CASSLPGTPGGKLFF. Here the CDR3 DNA reads TGTGCCAGCAGTTTACCCGGGACACCTGGGGGAAAACTGTTTTTT.

This clone is a singleton in its sample. This chain uses TRBV6-5 with TRBJ1-2; TRBD1 aligns across 9 bases. With 5 bases clipped from V and 4 bases from J, the junction kept 8 bases outside the gene matches. CDR3 length: 15 residues. The germline V gene has CDR1 MNHEY and CDR2 SVGAGI. The CDR3 is CASSNTDRGIYGYTF. The CDR3 DNA reads TGTGCCAGCAGTAACACGGACAGGGGAATCTATGGCTACACCTTC.

This clone has a handful of counts. The chain joins TRBV7-8 to TRBJ2-1; the D gene is possibly TRBD2 (5 bases). The CDR3 extends over 15 amino acids. With 11 bases removed from V and 0 bases from J, the gap between germline ends came to 17 bases. Germline loops: CDR1 SGHVS, CDR2 FQNEAQ. In DNA form, the CDR3 reads TGTGCCTCGAGCCGCGGGCAAAGCTCCTACAATGAGCAGTTCTTC. This sequence encodes CASSRGQSSYNEQFF.

The V and J genes are TRBV7-3 and TRBJ1-1, with D tentatively TRBD1 (5 bases). The CDR3 consists of 15 residues. The V end lost 3 bases, the J end lost 1 base, and 12 bases lay between the germline ends. CDR1 and CDR2 from the germline V gene are SGHTA and FQGTGA. The CDR3 loop is CASSLGGRGNTEAFF. The CDR3 DNA reads TGTGCCAGCAGCTTGGGTGGGAGGGGGAACACTGAAGCTTTCTTT.

The chain is built from TRBV5-5 and TRBJ2-1, with unresolved D. V was pared by 4 bases and J by 8 bases, with 13 bases between. Germline lookup yields CDR1 SGHKS and CDR2 YYEKEE (reference sequence). The CDR3 runs 13 residues. The CDR3 sequence is CASSPEPIDEQFF. Here the CDR3 DNA reads TGTGCCAGCAGCCCCGAGCCGATCGATGAGCAGTTCTTC.

The V gene is TRBV7-2, the J gene TRBJ1-2, with no clear D. The CDR3 totals 13 residues. Germline V gives CDR1 SGHTA, CDR2 FQGNSA. V lost 0 bases to trimming and J lost 4 bases, with 6 bases between them. CDR3 DNA: TGTGCCAGCAGCTTAGCGATGGCCTATGGCTACACCTTC. Residues: CASSLAMAYGYTF.

The chain couples TRBV5-1 to TRBJ2-5; tentative D call: TRBD1 (6 bases). V gave up 4 bases and J gave up 2 bases, with 18 bases separating them. This CDR3 spans 16 amino acids. The germline V gene encodes CDR1 SGHRS and CDR2 YFSETQ. CDR3 DNA sequence: TGCGCCAGCAGCATCAGAGGGGTCAGGGGACAAGAGACCCAGTACTTC. This translates into CASSIRGVRGQETQYF.

CDR3 residues: CASSQDSGTPYTGELFF. The CDR3 DNA reads TGCGCCAGCAGCCAAGATTCCGGGACACCTTACACCGGGGAGCTGTTTTTT. The J gene is TRBJ2-2, the V gene TRBV4-1; maybe TRBD1 (6 bases). The CDR3 has 17 amino acids. V shed 0 bases and J shed 3 bases, with 14 bases lying between them. CDR1 and CDR2 from the germline V gene are MGHRA and YSYEKL.

V is TRBV21-1 and J is TRBJ2-1; the table names TRBD2, a call not compared with the DNA. TRBV21-1 is classified as a pseudogene. This CDR3 is built from 13 residues. CDR3 in amino acids: CASSAGTDNEQFF. DNA for the CDR3: TGTGCCAGCAGCGCCGGGACTGACAATGAGCAGTTCTTC.